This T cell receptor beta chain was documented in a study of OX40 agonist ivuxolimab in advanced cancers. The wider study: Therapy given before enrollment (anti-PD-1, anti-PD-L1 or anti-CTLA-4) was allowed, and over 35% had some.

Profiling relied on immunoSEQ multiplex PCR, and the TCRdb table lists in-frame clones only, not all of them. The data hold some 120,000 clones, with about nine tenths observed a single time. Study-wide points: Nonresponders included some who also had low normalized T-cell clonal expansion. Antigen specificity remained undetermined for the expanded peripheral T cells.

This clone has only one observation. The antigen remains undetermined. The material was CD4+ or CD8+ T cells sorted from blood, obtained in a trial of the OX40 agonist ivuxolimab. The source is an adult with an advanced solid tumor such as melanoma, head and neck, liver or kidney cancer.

The CDR3 is CASMAREIDTQYF. The DNA for the CDR3 is TGTGCCAGTATGGCCAGGGAAATAGATACGCAGTATTTT. J is TRBJ2-3 and V is TRBV19, with a weak D call TRBD1 (5 bases). V lost 7 bases and J 5 bases, leaving 13 bases between the germline ends. The V gene's germline CDR1 is LNHDA and CDR2 SQIVND (reference sequence). The CDR3 is 13 residues long.